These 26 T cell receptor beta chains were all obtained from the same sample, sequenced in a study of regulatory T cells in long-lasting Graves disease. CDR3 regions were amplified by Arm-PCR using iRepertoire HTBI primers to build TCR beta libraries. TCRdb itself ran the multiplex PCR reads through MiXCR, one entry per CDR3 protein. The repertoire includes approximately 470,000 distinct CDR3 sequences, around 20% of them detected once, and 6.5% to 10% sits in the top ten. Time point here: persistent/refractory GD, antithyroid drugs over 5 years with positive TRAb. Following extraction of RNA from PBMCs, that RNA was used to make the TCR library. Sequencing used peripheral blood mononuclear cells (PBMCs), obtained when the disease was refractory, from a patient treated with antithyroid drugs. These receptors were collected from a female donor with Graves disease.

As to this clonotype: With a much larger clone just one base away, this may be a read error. Here the CDR3 DNA reads TGTGCCTGGGGTAAGACAGGGTCGGCTGAAGCTTTCTTT. It specifies CAWGKTGSAEAFF. V usage is TRBV30 and J usage is TRBJ1-1, with 7 bases identical to TRBD1. CDR3 length equals 13 residues. The germline gives CDR1 GTSNPN, CDR2 SVGIG (reference sequence). The ends lost 5 bases at V and 6 bases at J; junction bases unmatched: 9.

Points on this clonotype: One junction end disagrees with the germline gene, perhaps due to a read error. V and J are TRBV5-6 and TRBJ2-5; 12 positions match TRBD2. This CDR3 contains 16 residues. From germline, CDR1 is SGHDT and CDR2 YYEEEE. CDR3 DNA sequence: TGTACCAGCACCATCGGGTGGACTAGCGGGACTGAGACCCAGTACTTC. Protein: CTSTIGWTSGTETQYF.

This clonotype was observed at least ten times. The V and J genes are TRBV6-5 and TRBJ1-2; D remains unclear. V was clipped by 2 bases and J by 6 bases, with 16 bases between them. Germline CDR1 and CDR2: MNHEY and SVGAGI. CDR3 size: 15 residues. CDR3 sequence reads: CASSYLLGGADGYTF. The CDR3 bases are TGTGCCAGCAGTTACCTATTAGGCGGCGCGGATGGCTACACCTTC.

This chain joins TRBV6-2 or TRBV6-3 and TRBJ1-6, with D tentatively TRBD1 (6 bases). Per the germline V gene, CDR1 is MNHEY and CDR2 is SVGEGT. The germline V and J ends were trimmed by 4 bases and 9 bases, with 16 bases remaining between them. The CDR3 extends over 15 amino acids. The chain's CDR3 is CASSSHGGLSSPLHF. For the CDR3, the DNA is TGTGCCAGCAGTTCCCACGGGGGGCTGAGTTCACCCCTCCACTTT.

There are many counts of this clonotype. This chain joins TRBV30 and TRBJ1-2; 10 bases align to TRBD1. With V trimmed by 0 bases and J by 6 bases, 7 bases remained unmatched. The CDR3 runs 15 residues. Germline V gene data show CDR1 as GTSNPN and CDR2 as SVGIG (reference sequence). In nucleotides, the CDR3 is TGTGCCTGGAGTGTATACGGGACAGGGGTTCATGGCTACACCTTC. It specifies CAWSVYGTGVHGYTF.

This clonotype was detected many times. The CDR3 DNA follows: TGCAGCGCCCGACCGGGCATGGGGACCCAGTACTTC. This translates into CSARPGMGTQYF. The rearrangement joins TRBV29-1 to TRBJ2-5; no reliable D call. Trimming shortened V by 7 bases and J by 7 bases, and 16 bases separated the two germline ends. The V gene's germline CDR1 is SQVTM and CDR2 ANQGSEA. CDR3 size: 12 residues.

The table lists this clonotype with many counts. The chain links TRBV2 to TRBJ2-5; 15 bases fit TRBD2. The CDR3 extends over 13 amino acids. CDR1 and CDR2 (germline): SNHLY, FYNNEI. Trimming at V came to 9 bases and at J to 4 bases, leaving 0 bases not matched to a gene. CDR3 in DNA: TGTGCCAGGGGACTAGCGGGAGGAGAGACCCAGTACTTC. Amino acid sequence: CARGLAGGETQYF.

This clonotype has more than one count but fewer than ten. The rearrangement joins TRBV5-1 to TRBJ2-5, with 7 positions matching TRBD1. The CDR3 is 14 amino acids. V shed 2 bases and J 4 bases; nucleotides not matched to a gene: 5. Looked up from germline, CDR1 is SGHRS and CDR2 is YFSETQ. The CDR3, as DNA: TGCGCCAGCAGCTTAAAGGGGGCGGGAGAGACCCAGTACTTC. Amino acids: CASSLKGAGETQYF.

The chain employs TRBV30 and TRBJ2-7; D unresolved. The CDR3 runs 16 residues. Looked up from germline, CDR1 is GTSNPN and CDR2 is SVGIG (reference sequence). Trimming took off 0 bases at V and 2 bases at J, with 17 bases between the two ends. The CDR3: CAWSVRRAGGTYEQYF. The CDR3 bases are TGTGCCTGGAGTGTACGCCGGGCAGGTGGCACCTACGAGCAGTACTTC. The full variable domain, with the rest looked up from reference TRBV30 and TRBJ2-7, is SQTIHQWPATLVQPVGSPLSLECTVEGTSNPNLYWYRQAAGRGLQLLFYSVGIGQISSEVPQNLSASRPQDRQFILSSKKLLLSDSGFYLCAWSVRRAGGTYEQYFGPGTRLTVT.

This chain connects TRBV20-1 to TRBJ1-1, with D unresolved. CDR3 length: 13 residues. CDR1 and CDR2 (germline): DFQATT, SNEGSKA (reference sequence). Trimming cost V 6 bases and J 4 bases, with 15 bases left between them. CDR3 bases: TGCAGTGCCGCCCGCGGGGTTGGCACTGAAGCTTTCTTT. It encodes CSAARGVGTEAFF.

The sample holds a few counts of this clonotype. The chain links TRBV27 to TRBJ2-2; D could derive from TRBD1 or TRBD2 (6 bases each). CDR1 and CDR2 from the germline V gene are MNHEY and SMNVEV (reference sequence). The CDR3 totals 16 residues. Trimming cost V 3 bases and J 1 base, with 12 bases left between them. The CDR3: CASSFRGTLNTGELFF. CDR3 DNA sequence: TGTGCCAGCAGTTTTCGGGGGACATTGAACACCGGGGAGCTGTTTTTT.

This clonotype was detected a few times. CDR3 region: CSVTGGTGHNYGYTF. The CDR3 region has the DNA TGCAGCGTTACGGGGGGAACGGGACACAACTATGGCTACACCTTC. The V gene is TRBV29-1, the J gene TRBJ1-2; perhaps TRBD1 as D (6 bases). The CDR3 is 15 residues long. From germline, CDR1 is SQVTM and CDR2 ANQGSEA. V was shortened by 5 bases and J by 2 bases, with 18 bases between the two germline ends.

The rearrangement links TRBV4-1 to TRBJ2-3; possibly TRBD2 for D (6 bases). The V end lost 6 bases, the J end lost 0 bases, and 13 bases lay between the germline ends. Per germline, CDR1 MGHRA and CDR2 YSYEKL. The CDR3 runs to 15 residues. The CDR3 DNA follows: TGCGCCAGCAGGACAGTAGCGGTTAGCACAGATACGCAGTATTTT. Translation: CASRTVAVSTDTQYF.

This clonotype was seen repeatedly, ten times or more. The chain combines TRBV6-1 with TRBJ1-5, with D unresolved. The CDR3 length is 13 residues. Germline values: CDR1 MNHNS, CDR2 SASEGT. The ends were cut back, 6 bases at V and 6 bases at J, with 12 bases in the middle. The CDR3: CASRNSLGQPQHF. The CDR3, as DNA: TGTGCCAGCAGGAACTCACTGGGTCAGCCCCAGCATTTT.

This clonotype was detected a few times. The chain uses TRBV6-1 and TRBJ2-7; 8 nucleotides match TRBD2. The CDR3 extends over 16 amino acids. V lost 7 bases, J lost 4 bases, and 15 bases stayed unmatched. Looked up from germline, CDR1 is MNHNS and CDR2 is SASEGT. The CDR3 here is CASNPAGEREKYEQYF. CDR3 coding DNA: TGTGCCAGCAACCCGGCGGGGGAGCGGGAGAAATACGAGCAGTACTTC.

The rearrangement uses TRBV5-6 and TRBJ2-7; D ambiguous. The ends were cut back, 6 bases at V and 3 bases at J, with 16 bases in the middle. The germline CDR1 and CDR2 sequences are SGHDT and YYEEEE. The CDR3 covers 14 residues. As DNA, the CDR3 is TGTGCCAGCACCGCCGGACCTCTTCGCTACGAGCAGTACTTC. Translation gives CASTAGPLRYEQYF.

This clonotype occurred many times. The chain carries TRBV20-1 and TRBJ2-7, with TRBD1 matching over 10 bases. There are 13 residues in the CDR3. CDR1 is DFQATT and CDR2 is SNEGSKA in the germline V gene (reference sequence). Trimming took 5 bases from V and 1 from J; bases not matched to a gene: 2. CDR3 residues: CSARTGGSYEQYF. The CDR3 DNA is TGCAGTGCTCGGACAGGGGGATCCTACGAGCAGTACTTC.

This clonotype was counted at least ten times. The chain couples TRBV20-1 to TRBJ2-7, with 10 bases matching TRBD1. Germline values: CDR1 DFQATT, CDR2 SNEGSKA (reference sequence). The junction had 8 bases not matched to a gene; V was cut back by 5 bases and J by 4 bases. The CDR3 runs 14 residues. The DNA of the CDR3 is TGCAGTGCTGAGACGGTGGGACAGGGGTACGAGCAGTACTTC. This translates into CSAETVGQGYEQYF.

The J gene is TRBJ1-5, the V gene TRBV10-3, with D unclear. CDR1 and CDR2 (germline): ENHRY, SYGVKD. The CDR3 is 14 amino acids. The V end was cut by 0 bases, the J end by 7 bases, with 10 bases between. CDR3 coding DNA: TGTGCCATCAGTGAGTCGATTGGGCCACAGCCCCAGCATTTT. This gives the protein CAISESIGPQPQHF.

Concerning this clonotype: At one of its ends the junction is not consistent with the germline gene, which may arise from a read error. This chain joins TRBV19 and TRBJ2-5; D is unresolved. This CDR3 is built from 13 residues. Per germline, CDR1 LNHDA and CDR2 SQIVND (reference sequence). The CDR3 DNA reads TGTGCCAGTAGGTCACAGATCCAAGATACCCAGTACTTC. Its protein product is CASRSQIQDTQYF.

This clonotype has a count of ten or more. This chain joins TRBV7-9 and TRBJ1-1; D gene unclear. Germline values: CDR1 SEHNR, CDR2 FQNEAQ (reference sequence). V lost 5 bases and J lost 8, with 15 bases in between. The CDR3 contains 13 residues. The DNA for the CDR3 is TGTGCCAGCAGCCCCGGTCGGGCAGCCGAAGCTTTCTTT. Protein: CASSPGRAAEAFF.

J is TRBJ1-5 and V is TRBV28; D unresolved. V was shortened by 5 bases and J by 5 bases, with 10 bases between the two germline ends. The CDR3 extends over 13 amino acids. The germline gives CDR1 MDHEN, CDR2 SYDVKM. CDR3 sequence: CASSPPIDQPQHF. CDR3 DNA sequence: TGTGCCAGCAGTCCCCCGATAGATCAGCCCCAGCATTTT.

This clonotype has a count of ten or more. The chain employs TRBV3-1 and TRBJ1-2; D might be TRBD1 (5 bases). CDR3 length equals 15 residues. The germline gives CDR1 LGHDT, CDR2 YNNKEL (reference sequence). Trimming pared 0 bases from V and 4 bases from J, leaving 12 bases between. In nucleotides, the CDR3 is TGTGCCAGCAGCCAAGATTATCAGGGAACCTATGGCTACACCTTC. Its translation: CASSQDYQGTYGYTF.

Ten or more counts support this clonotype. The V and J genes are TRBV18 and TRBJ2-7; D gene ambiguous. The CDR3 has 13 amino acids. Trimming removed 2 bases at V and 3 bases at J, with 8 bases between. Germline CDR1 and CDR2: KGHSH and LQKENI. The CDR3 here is CASSPLQGYEQYF. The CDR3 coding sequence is TGTGCCAGCTCACCATTACAAGGCTACGAGCAGTACTTC.

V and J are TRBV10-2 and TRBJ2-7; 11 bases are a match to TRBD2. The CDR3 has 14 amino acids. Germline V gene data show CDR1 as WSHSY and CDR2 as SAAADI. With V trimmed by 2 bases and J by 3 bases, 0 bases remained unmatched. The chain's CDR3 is CASSETSGSYEQYF. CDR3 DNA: TGCGCCAGCAGTGAGACTAGCGGGAGCTACGAGCAGTACTTC.

CDR3 DNA: TGTGCCAGCAACAGCGGGAGGATAGATACGCAGTATTTT. As protein: CASNSGRIDTQYF. This rearrangement joins TRBV2 to TRBJ2-3; 9 positions match TRBD2. The CDR3 is 13 amino acids. V lost 7 bases to trimming and J lost 5 bases; unmatched junction nucleotides: 4. The germline V gene has CDR1 SNHLY and CDR2 FYNNEI.